This TCR beta chain was documented in a study of read filtering for tumor transcriptome and immune sequencing. Study background: The cohort had around 18 men and more than 13 women aged about 47 to 80, mean roughly 70 years. R-ISS stage counts were eight or nine for I, 15 to 20 for II, 7 for III.

Notes on this clonotype: What it binds is not known. It may be a read error: a sequence one base away is much more abundant.

The library was built from roughly 400 ng RNA with molecular barcoded adaptors for alpha/delta and beta/gamma chains. TCRdb reanalysed the reads using MiXCR and keeps one entry per CDR3 protein. Of 100,000 to 150,000 distinct CDR3 sequences in the sample, about 13% are singletons; the top ten hold approximately 8%. Study-wide points: Even smaller IR-seq throughput identified most shared clonotypes.

Material: a population of CD138-negative cells sorted from bone marrow. The TCR sequence derives from a donor over 35 with multiple myeloma.

The CDR3 DNA follows: TGTGCCGGCAGACCTCTGAGCAATCAGCCCCAGCATTTT. This gives the protein CAGRPLSNQPQHF. The chain couples TRBV27 to TRBJ1-5; D is undetermined. Germline V gene sequence: CDR1 MNHEY, CDR2 SMNVEV (reference sequence). This CDR3 region has 13 residues.